These 32 T cell receptor beta chains were all obtained from the same sample, sequenced in a study of shared clonotypes between healthy human individuals. TCRdb's table, derived via immunoSEQ multiplex PCR, lists solely in-frame clones and lacks some. The repertoire holds fewer than 600,000 clones, around three quarters seen once, with 12% in the top ten. Input material: PBMCs. The origin of the receptors is a woman aged 40 to 55 in good health. Some clones in this sample may be carry-over from other donors' samples.

The V call is TRBV7-6, the J call TRBJ2-1, with 9 nucleotides matching TRBD1. Germline CDR1 reads SGHVS; CDR2 reads FNYEAQ. CDR3 length: 16 residues. V was pared by 5 bases and J by 7 bases, with 12 bases of the junction left unmatched. Here the CDR3 reads CASSRRGGGQGNEQFF. In nucleotides, the CDR3 is TGTGCCAGCAGCCGTAGGGGGGGAGGACAGGGGAATGAGCAGTTCTTC.

The chain has TRBV7-9 and TRBJ1-1, with D perhaps TRBD1 (5 bases). The V end was cut by 4 bases, the J end by 3 bases, with 15 bases between. The CDR3 has 15 amino acids. Germline loops: CDR1 SEHNR, CDR2 FQNEAQ (reference sequence). CDR3 in amino acids: CASSYLREIDTEAFF. In nucleotides, the CDR3 is TGTGCCAGCAGCTACCTCAGGGAGATCGACACTGAAGCTTTCTTT.

This chain connects TRBV28 to TRBJ1-2, with TRBD1 as a possible D gene (5 bases). The length of the CDR3 is 14 residues. The germline V gene encodes CDR1 MDHEN and CDR2 SYDVKM. V was pared by 7 bases and J by 2 bases, with 14 bases between. This CDR3 reads CASTLGGANYGYTF. The CDR3 DNA follows: TGTGCCAGCACCCTGGGAGGGGCAAACTATGGCTACACCTTC.

Only a few counts were recorded for this clone. The V call is TRBV30, the J call TRBJ2-3; 10 bases map to TRBD2. This CDR3 comprises 14 residues. Germline CDR1 and CDR2: GTSNPN and SVGIG (reference sequence). The ends lost 4 bases at V and 4 bases at J; junction bases unmatched: 5. The CDR3 here is CAWTPGLASDTQYF. The CDR3, as DNA: TGTGCCTGGACCCCGGGACTAGCGTCAGATACGCAGTATTTT. Looking up the rest from reference TRBV30 and TRBJ2-3 gives the full variable domain: SQTIHQWPATLVQPVGSPLSLECTVEGTSNPNLYWYRQAAGRGLQLLFYSVGIGQISSEVPQNLSASRPQDRQFILSSKKLLLSDSGFYLCAWTPGLASDTQYFGPGTRLTVL.

This clone was recorded only once. The chain has TRBV10-3 and TRBJ2-3; D gene unclear. Trimming stripped 10 bases from V and 3 bases from J, with 14 bases between. The CDR3 length is 13 residues. The V gene's germline CDR1 is ENHRY and CDR2 SYGVKD. In DNA form, the CDR3 reads TGTGCCACCGAAGGCGTCGGGACAGATACGCAGTATTTT. This codes for CATEGVGTDTQYF.

A few counts support this clone. This chain links TRBV7-2 with TRBJ2-7; 10 bases are a match to TRBD1. Per germline, CDR1 SGHTA and CDR2 FQGNSA. There are 14 residues in the CDR3. V gave up 5 bases and J gave up 3 bases; unmatched junction bases: 4. CDR3 DNA sequence: TGTGCCAGCAGCACCCGGACAGGGGGCTACGAGCAGTACTTC. Encoded protein: CASSTRTGGYEQYF.

This clone occurred once. CDR3 sequence reads: CASSFGASGSITQYF. The CDR3 nucleotides read TGTGCCAGCAGCTTTGGCGCTAGCGGGAGTATTACGCAGTATTTT. The rearrangement links TRBV7-2 to TRBJ2-3; TRBD2 matches 10 bases. Germline CDR1 is SGHTA and CDR2 is FQGNSA. The CDR3 covers 15 residues. V trimming: 3 bases; J trimming: 8 bases; junction bases outside the gene matches: 8.

The table lists this clone with a few counts. The chain combines TRBV6-5 with TRBJ2-1; 9 bases align to TRBD1. V trimming: 8 bases; J trimming: 5 bases; junction bases outside the gene matches: 4. The CDR3 spans 13 residues. Germline V gives CDR1 MNHEY, CDR2 SVGAGI. The CDR3: CASQRDRDNEQFF. For the CDR3, the DNA is TGTGCCAGCCAGCGGGACAGGGACAATGAGCAGTTCTTC.

The chain has TRBV30 and TRBJ1-1; 9 positions match TRBD1. Germline loops: CDR1 GTSNPN, CDR2 SVGIG (reference sequence). The CDR3 covers 12 residues. V trimming: 8 bases; J trimming: 1 base; junction bases outside the gene matches: 2. The CDR3 protein is CAGDRENTEAFF. CDR3 nucleotides: TGTGCCGGGGACAGGGAGAACACTGAAGCTTTCTTT.

This clone was counted once. This chain joins TRBV5-1 and TRBJ1-2, with D unclear. Germline V gene lookup returns CDR1 SGHRS and CDR2 YFSETQ. The CDR3 extends over 16 amino acids. The V gene lost 1 base and the J gene lost 0 bases, with 13 bases spanning the gap. The CDR3 loop reads CASSLRPGPANYGYTF. CDR3 sequence (DNA): TGCGCCAGCAGCTTGCGACCCGGACCGGCTAACTATGGCTACACCTTC.

This clone was seen once. The V call is TRBV5-1, the J call TRBJ2-3; perhaps D is TRBD1 or TRBD2 (5 bases each). The CDR3 extends over 14 amino acids. V was clipped by 4 bases and J by 1 base, with 10 bases between them. Germline loops: CDR1 SGHRS, CDR2 YFSETQ. The CDR3 loop is CASSLGDRTDTQYF. The CDR3 DNA follows: TGCGCCAGCAGCCTGGGGGACCGCACAGATACGCAGTATTTT.

This chain connects TRBV19 to TRBJ1-4; 8 bases match TRBD1. In germline, CDR1 is LNHDA, CDR2 SQIVND (reference sequence). The V and J ends lost 6 bases and 3 bases, in that order; junction bases with no gene match: 6. The CDR3 extends over 15 amino acids. DNA for the CDR3: TGTGCCAGTAGGGGCAGGGGGCCTTCTAATGAAAAACTGTTTTTT. This translates into CASRGRGPSNEKLFF.

The CDR3 DNA is TGTGCCAGCAGCTCACAGGGGGTGTTTGGGGAGACCCAGTACTTC. Its protein is CASSSQGVFGETQYF. The chain joins TRBV7-2 to TRBJ2-5; 8 nucleotides line up with TRBD1. Germline CDR1 is SGHTA and CDR2 is FQGNSA. With 4 bases clipped from V and 5 bases from J, the junction kept 9 bases outside the gene matches. The CDR3 is 15 amino acids. Based on the CDR3 plus reference TRBV7-2 and TRBJ2-5, the full variable domain is GAGVSQSPSNKVTEKGKDVELRCDPISGHTALYWYRQSLGQGLEFLIYFQGNSAPDKSGLPSDRFSAERTGGSVSTLTIQRTQQEDSAVYLCASSSQGVFGETQYFGPGTRLLVL.

Comments on this clone: A far larger clone is only one base removed, so a read error is likely. The chain employs TRBV29-1 and TRBJ2-5; TRBD1 agrees at 7 bases. The assigned J gene may be wrong: the sequence end matches TRBJ2-7 better. In germline, CDR1 is SQVTM, CDR2 ANQGSEA. This CDR3 is 14 amino acids long. CDR3 region: CSALRGTAWDEQYF. The CDR3 DNA sequence: TGCAGCGCCCTGAGGGGGACAGCCTGGGACGAGCAGTACTTC.

The CDR3 protein is CATLSPGNYNEQFF. The CDR3 region has the DNA TGTGCCACCCTTTCCCCAGGGAATTACAATGAGCAGTTCTTC. This chain joins TRBV19 and TRBJ2-1, with D tentatively TRBD1 (5 bases). The CDR3 runs 14 residues. Germline-derived CDR1 and CDR2 are LNHDA and SQIVND (reference sequence). The germline V and J ends were trimmed by 10 bases and 4 bases, with 17 bases remaining between them. Variable domain in full (rest from reference TRBV19 and TRBJ2-1): DGGITQSPKYLFRKEGQNVTLSCEQNLNHDAMYWYRQDPGQGLRLIYYSQIVNDFQKGDIAEGYSVSREKKESFPLTVTSAQKNPTAFYLCATLSPGNYNEQFFGPGTRLTVL.

This clone occurred many times. The chain recombines TRBV5-8 with TRBJ2-1; tentative D call: TRBD2 (6 bases). V was trimmed by 4 bases and J by 2 bases, leaving 13 bases between them. Germline assignment: CDR1 SGHTS and CDR2 YDEGEE. The CDR3 spans 15 residues. The chain's CDR3 is CASSPGLPAYNEQFF. The CDR3 DNA sequence: TGTGCCAGCAGCCCGGGACTCCCAGCCTACAATGAGCAGTTCTTC.

The CDR3, as DNA: TGCAGCGTTGACCGGACAGGGGGCGCGGAGCAGTACTTC. Protein product: CSVDRTGGAEQYF. V gene TRBV29-1 combines with J gene TRBJ2-7, with 11 bases aligning to TRBD1. CDR3 length equals 13 residues. Germline CDR1 reads SQVTM; CDR2 reads ANQGSEA. Trimming took 3 bases from V and 7 from J; bases not matched to a gene: 5.

The rearrangement links TRBV7-2 to TRBJ2-7, with a weak D call TRBD2 (6 bases). The CDR3 sequence is 15 residues long. Germline CDR1 is SGHTA and CDR2 is FQGNSA. Trimming stripped 2 bases from V and 3 bases from J, with 14 bases between. The CDR3 nucleotides are TGTGCCAGCAGCTTACAGGTGGGAGGCTTCTACGAGCAGTACTTC. This encodes CASSLQVGGFYEQYF.

A note on this clone: This likely stems from a read error, as it lies one base from a far larger clone. J is TRBJ1-1 and V is TRBV29-1, with D unclear. The germline V gene encodes CDR1 SQVTM and CDR2 ANQGSEA. Trimming left V 8 bases short and J 4 bases short, with 14 bases between. CDR3 size: 12 residues. CDR3 bases: TGCAGCATTGGTTTCGGCCGCACTGAAGCTTTCTTT. Encoded protein: CSIGFGRTEAFF.

This chain uses TRBV9 with TRBJ2-7; TRBD2 aligns across 12 bases. CDR3 size: 14 residues. V shed 4 bases and J 6 bases; nucleotides not matched to a gene: 5. Germline CDR1 is SGDLS and CDR2 is YYNGEE. This chain's CDR3 is CASSRLAGDGEQYF. In DNA, the CDR3 is TGTGCCAGCAGCCGACTAGCGGGAGACGGCGAGCAGTACTTC.

In this sample, this clone turned up once. CDR3: CASSFSAGHGYTF. CDR3 bases: TGTGCCAGCAGTTTTTCCGCGGGCCATGGCTACACCTTC. The chain couples TRBV28 to TRBJ1-2, with no clear D. Germline V gives CDR1 MDHEN, CDR2 SYDVKM. The CDR3 covers 13 residues. Trimming left V 3 bases short and J 6 bases short, with 11 bases between.

On this clone: Only one base separates this from a far larger clonotype, so it likely reflects a read error. Other DNA sequences in the sample encode the same CDR3. This sequence joins TRBV27 and TRBJ2-5; D is unresolved. TRBJ2-7 matches the DNA end more closely, so the J call is doubtful. There are 12 residues in the CDR3. Germline loops: CDR1 MNHEY, CDR2 SMNVEV (reference sequence). CDR3 nucleotide sequence: TGTGCCAGCAGATCCCCCTCGTACGAGCAGTACTTC. Its protein is CASRSPSYEQYF.

V and J are TRBV2 and TRBJ2-2; 8 bases agree with TRBD1. The CDR3 totals 15 residues. The V gene's germline CDR1 is SNHLY and CDR2 FYNNEI. J was trimmed by 3 bases and V by 6 bases; bases with no gene match: 6. CDR3 DNA: TGTGCCAGCAGCCCGACAGGGGCGGACACCGGGGAGCTGTTTTTT. It translates to CASSPTGADTGELFF.

In DNA, the CDR3 is TGTGCCAGCAGCTTGGACCTCTACTACGAGCAGTACTTC. Its protein is CASSLDLYYEQYF. The V and J genes are TRBV5-4 and TRBJ2-7; no reliable D call. The V gene's germline CDR1 is SGHNT and CDR2 YYREEE (reference sequence). The CDR3 sequence is 13 residues long. V was cut by 0 bases and J by 3 bases, with 7 bases left in between.

The chain couples TRBV10-3 to TRBJ2-7; D possibly corresponds to TRBD2 (5 bases). The germline V gene has CDR1 ENHRY and CDR2 SYGVKD. V was pared by 6 bases and J by 7 bases, with 16 bases between. The length of the CDR3 is 13 residues. The CDR3 region is CAIRSPQEEEQYF. DNA of the CDR3: TGTGCCATCAGGAGCCCCCAGGAGGAGGAGCAGTACTTC.

This sequence joins TRBV19 and TRBJ1-2; D is undetermined. Trimming removed 7 bases from V and 8 bases from J, with 14 bases in between. CDR3 length equals 12 residues. Germline CDR1 LNHDA, CDR2 SQIVND (reference sequence). CDR3 bases: TGTGCCAGTACCCCCCCCGCAGGAGGCTACACCTTC. As protein: CASTPPAGGYTF. Using reference TRBV19 and TRBJ1-2 for the parts outside the CDR3, the full variable domain is DGGITQSPKYLFRKEGQNVTLSCEQNLNHDAMYWYRQDPGQGLRLIYYSQIVNDFQKGDIAEGYSVSREKKESFPLTVTSAQKNPTAFYLCASTPPAGGYTFGSGTRLTVV.

This clone was recorded only once. An end of the junction differs from the germline gene, which may be a read error. The chain has TRBV30 and TRBJ2-1, with a tentative D call TRBD1 (6 bases). Germline V gene data show CDR1 as GTSNPN and CDR2 as SVGIG (reference sequence). The CDR3 is 14 amino acids. CDR3 DNA sequence: TGTGTCTGGACAACCGGGACACTAGTCCCTGAGCAGTTCTTC. The encoded protein is CVWTTGTLVPEQFF.

The genes are TRBV6-4 and TRBJ2-2, with D unclear. The CDR3 has 13 amino acids. Trimming shortened V by 6 bases and J by 8 bases, and 13 bases separated the two germline ends. Per the germline V gene, CDR1 is MRHNA and CDR2 is SNTAGT. This chain's CDR3 is CASSETATGELFF. CDR3 coding DNA: TGTGCCAGCAGCGAGACCGCGACGGGGGAGCTGTTTTTT.

The chain uses TRBV28 and TRBJ2-1, with 13 bases aligning to TRBD2. The V segment lost 0 bases and the J segment 7 bases; nucleotides outside the gene matches: 9. The CDR3 is 18 residues long. Germline V gene data show CDR1 as MDHEN and CDR2 as SYDVKM. CDR3 amino acids: CASSLWGGTSGIRNEQFF. DNA of the CDR3: TGTGCCAGCAGTTTATGGGGAGGGACTAGCGGGATAAGGAATGAGCAGTTCTTC.

The chain links TRBV4-2 to TRBJ2-3; D might be TRBD1 (6 bases). Trimming stripped 5 bases from V and 4 bases from J, with 10 bases between. This CDR3 spans 13 amino acids. Germline-derived CDR1 and CDR2 are LGHNA and YNFKEQ. The CDR3 DNA follows: TGTGCCAGCAGCTACCAGGGGTCAGATACGCAGTATTTT. Its translation: CASSYQGSDTQYF.

The chain uses TRBV2 and TRBJ1-1, with no clear D. V was clipped by 8 bases and J by 3 bases, with 13 bases between them. CDR3 length equals 13 residues. The germline CDR1 and CDR2 sequences are SNHLY and FYNNEI. The CDR3 loop is CASWAGGYTEAFF. The CDR3 bases are TGTGCCAGCTGGGCAGGTGGTTACACTGAAGCTTTCTTT.

This clone has just one count. Given a far larger clone just one base away, this is likely a sequencing read error. V usage is TRBV30 and J usage is TRBJ2-6; no reliable D call. Trimming shortened V by 1 base and J by 0 bases, and 4 bases separated the two germline ends. The CDR3 totals 14 residues. CDR1 GTSNPN and CDR2 SVGIG come from the germline V gene (reference sequence). As DNA, the CDR3 is TGTGCCTGGAGTGAGGTCTCTGGGGCCAACGTCCTGACTTTC. It encodes CAWSEVSGANVLTF.